This entry describes one T cell receptor (beta chain). As yet, its antigen is unknown. Sequencing used immunoSEQ multiplex PCR; TCRdb keeps in-frame clones, though not all of them. The sample has fewer than 120,000 clones; about 94% are singletons. This sample stems from a study of T cell responses to AZD1222 COVID-19 vaccine. The study's findings and limits: At study baseline, merely six AZD1222 recipients were seropositive.

Pooled in the analysis were second doses at about 4 or about 12 weeks. V lost 6 bases to trimming and J lost 6 bases; unmatched junction nucleotides: 10. The germline CDR1 and CDR2 sequences are LNHDA and SQIVND (reference sequence). The CDR3 totals 15 residues. The J gene is TRBJ2-1, the V gene TRBV19; 8 bases map to TRBD1. The sample here was peripheral blood, taken 28 days after the second AZD1222 dose. The TCR comes from an adult who received the AZD1222 COVID-19 vaccine. DNA of the CDR3: TGTGCCAGTAGCCCAGGACAGGGCTTAAGCAATGAGCAGTTCTTC. Its translation is CASSPGQGLSNEQFF.